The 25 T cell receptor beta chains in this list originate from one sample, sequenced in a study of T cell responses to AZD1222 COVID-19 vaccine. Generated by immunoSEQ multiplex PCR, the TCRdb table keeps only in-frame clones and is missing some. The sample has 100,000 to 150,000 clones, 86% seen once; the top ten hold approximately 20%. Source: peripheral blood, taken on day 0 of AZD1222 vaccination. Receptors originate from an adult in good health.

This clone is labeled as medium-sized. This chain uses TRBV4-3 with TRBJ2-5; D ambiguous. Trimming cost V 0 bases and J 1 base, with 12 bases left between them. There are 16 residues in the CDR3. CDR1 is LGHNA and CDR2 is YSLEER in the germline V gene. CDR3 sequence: CASSQDRPGPQETQYF. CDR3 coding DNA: TGCGCCAGCAGCCAAGATCGTCCCGGTCCCCAAGAGACCCAGTACTTC.

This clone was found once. In nucleotides, the CDR3 is TGTGCCAGTAGTACCGGACAGGGGTCGGGTACGCAGTATTTT. It encodes CASSTGQGSGTQYF. The chain couples TRBV19 to TRBJ2-3, with TRBD1 identical over 9 bases. CDR1 is LNHDA, CDR2 SQIVND, per germline (reference sequence). The ends lost 4 bases at V and 8 bases at J; junction bases unmatched: 7. CDR3 size: 14 residues.

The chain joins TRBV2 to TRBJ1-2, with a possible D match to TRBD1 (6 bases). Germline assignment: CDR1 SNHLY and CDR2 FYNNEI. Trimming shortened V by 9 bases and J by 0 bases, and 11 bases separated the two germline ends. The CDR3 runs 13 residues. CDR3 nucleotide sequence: TGTGCCAGTCACAGGGATTCTAACTATGGCTACACCTTC. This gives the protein CASHRDSNYGYTF.

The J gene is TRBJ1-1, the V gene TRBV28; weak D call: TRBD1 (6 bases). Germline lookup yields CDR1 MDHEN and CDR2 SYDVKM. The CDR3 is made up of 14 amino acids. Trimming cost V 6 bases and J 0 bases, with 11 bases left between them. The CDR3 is CASRVDRLNTEAFF. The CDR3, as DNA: TGTGCCAGCAGGGTGGACAGACTGAACACTGAAGCTTTCTTT.

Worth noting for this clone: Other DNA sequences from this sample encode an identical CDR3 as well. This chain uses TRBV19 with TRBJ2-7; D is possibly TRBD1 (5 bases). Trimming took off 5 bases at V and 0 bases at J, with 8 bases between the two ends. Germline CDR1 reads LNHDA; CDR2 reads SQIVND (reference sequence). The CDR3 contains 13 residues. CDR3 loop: CASSPGISYEQYF. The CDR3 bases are TGTGCCAGTAGTCCAGGGATCTCCTACGAGCAGTACTTC. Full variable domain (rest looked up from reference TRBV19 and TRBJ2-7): DGGITQSPKYLFRKEGQNVTLSCEQNLNHDAMYWYRQDPGQGLRLIYYSQIVNDFQKGDIAEGYSVSREKKESFPLTVTSAQKNPTAFYLCASSPGISYEQYFGPGTRLTVT.

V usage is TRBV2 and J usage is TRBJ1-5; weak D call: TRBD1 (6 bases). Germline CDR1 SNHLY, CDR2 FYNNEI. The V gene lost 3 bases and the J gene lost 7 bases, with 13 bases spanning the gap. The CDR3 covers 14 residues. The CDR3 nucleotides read TGTGCCAGCAGTGAGGAGGGGGGGAGACAGCCCCAGCATTTT. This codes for CASSEEGGRQPQHF.

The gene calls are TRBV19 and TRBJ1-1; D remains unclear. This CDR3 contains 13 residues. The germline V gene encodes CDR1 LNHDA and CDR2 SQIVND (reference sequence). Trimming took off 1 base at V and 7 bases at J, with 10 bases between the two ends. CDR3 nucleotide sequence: TGTGCCAGTAGTATAGTGGTATCCGGTGAAGCTTTCTTT. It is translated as CASSIVVSGEAFF.

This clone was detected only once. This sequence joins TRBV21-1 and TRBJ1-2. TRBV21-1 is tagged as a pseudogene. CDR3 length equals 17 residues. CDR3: CASSKVSEYGDSRGYTF. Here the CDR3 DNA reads TGTGCCAGCAGCAAAGTGAGTGAGTACGGGGATTCCCGAGGCTACACCTTC.

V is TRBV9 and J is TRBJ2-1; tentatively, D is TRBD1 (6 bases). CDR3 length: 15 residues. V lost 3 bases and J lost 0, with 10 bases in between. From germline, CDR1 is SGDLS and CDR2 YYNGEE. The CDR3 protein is CASSDQGNSYNEQFF. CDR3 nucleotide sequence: TGTGCCAGCAGCGATCAGGGGAACTCCTACAATGAGCAGTTCTTC.

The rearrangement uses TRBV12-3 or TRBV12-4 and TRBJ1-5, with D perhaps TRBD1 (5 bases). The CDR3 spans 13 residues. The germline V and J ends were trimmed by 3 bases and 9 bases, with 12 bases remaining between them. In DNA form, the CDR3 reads TGTGCCAGCAGTTTGGCTGAAAGGGGGCCCCAGCATTTT. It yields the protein CASSLAERGPQHF.

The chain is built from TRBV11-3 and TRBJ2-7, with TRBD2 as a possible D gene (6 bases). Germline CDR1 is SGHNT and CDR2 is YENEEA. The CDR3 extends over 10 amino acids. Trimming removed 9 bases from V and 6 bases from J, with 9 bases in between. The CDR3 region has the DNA TGTGCCAGTACGCGGGGCGAGCAGTACTTC. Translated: CASTRGEQYF.

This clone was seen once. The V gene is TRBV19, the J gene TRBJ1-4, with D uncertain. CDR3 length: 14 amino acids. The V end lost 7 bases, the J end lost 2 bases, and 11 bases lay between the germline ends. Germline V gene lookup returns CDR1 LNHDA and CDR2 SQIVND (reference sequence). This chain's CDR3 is CASMARRTNEKLFF. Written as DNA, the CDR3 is TGTGCCAGTATGGCGAGGAGGACTAATGAAAAACTGTTTTTT.

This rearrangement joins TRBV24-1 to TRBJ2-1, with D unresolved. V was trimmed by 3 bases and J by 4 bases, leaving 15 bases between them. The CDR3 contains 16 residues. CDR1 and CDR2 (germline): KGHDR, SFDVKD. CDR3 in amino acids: CATSDPYKAPYNEQFF. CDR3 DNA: TGTGCCACCAGTGATCCCTATAAAGCGCCTTACAATGAGCAGTTCTTC.

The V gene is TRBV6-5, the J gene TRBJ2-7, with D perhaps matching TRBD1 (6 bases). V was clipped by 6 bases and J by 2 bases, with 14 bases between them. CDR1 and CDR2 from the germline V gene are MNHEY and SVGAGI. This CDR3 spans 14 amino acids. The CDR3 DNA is TGTGCCAGCAGACGAGATGGGACAACCTACGAGCAGTACTTC. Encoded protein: CASRRDGTTYEQYF.

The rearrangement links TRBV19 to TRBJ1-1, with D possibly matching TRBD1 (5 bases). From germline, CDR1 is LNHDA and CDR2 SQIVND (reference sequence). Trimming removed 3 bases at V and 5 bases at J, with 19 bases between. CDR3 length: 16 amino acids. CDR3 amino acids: CASSIIFGGRGTEAFF. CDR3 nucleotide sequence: TGTGCCAGTAGTATCATTTTTGGGGGAAGGGGTACTGAAGCTTTCTTT.

The CDR3 reads CASSLGTSGYEQYF. The CDR3 DNA reads as TGCGCCAGCAGCTTGGGGACTAGCGGGTACGAGCAGTACTTC. The chain has TRBV5-1 and TRBJ2-7; 11 positions agree with TRBD2. The CDR3 loop spans 14 amino acids. J was trimmed by 4 bases and V by 0 bases; bases with no gene match: 0. Looked up from germline, CDR1 is SGHRS and CDR2 is YFSETQ.

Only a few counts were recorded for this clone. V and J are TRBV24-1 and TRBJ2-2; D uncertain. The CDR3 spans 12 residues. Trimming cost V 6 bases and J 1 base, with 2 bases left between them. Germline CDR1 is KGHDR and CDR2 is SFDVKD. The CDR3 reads CATSLNTGELFF. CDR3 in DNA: TGTGCCACCAGTCTGAACACCGGGGAGCTGTTTTTT.

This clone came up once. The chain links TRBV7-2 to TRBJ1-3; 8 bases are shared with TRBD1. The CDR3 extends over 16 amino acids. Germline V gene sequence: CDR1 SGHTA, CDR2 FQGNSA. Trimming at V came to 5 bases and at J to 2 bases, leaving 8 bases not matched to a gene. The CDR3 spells CASSVTQGGTGNTIYF. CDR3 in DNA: TGTGCCAGCAGCGTCACACAGGGGGGAACTGGAAACACCATATATTTT.

CDR3 residues: CASSEGRGGIYGYTF. The CDR3 bases are TGTGCCAGCAGTGAAGGGAGGGGGGGAATCTATGGCTACACCTTC. The chain combines TRBV6-1 with TRBJ1-2, with D possibly being TRBD1 (6 bases). V was clipped by 1 base and J by 4 bases, with 13 bases between them. Germline lookup yields CDR1 MNHNS and CDR2 SASEGT. CDR3 length: 15 amino acids.

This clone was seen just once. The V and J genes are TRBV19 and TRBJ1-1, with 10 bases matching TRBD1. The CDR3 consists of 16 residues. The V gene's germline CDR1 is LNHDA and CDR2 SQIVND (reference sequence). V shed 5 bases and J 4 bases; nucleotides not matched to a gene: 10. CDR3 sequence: CASSARQGAGGTEAFF. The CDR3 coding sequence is TGTGCCAGTAGTGCAAGACAGGGGGCGGGTGGCACTGAAGCTTTCTTT. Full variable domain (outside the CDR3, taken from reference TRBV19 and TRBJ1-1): DGGITQSPKYLFRKEGQNVTLSCEQNLNHDAMYWYRQDPGQGLRLIYYSQIVNDFQKGDIAEGYSVSREKKESFPLTVTSAQKNPTAFYLCASSARQGAGGTEAFFGQGTRLTVV.

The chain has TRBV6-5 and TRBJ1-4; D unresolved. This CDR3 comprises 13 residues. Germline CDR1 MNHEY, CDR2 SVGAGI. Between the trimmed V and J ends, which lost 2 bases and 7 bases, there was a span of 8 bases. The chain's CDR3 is CASSYRVLEKLFF. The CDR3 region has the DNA TGTGCCAGCAGTTACAGGGTTCTTGAAAAACTGTTTTTT.

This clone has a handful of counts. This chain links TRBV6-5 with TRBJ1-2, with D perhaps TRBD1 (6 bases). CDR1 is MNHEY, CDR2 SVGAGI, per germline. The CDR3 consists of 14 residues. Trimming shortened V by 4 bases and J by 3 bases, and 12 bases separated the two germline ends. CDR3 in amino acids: CASSLLGGYYGYTF. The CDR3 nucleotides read TGTGCCAGCAGTTTACTCGGGGGCTACTATGGCTACACCTTC.

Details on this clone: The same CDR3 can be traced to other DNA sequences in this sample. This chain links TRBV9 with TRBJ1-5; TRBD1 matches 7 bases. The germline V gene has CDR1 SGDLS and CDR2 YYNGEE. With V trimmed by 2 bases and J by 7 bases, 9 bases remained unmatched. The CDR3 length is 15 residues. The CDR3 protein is CASSVDGTVGQPQHF. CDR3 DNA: TGTGCCAGCAGCGTGGATGGGACAGTAGGCCAGCCCCAGCATTTT.

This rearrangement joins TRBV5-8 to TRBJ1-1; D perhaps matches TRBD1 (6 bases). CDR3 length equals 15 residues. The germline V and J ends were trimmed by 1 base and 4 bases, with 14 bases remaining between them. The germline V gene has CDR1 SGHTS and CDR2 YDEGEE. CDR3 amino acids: CASSLSLVGATEAFF. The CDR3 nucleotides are TGTGCCAGCAGCTTGAGCTTGGTGGGGGCCACTGAAGCTTTCTTT.

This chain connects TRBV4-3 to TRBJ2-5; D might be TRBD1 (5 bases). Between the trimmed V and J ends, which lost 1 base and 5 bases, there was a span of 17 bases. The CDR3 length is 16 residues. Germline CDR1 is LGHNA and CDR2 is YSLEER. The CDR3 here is CASSQVGVGRAETQYF. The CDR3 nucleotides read TGCGCCAGCAGCCAAGTAGGCGTGGGCAGGGCTGAGACCCAGTACTTC.